The 6 T cell receptor beta chains reported below all come from one sample, sequenced in a study of CD8 T cells in Susac syndrome. It was with random hexamers that roughly 0.45 to 1 ug RNA was reverse transcribed. One entry per CDR3 protein, called by TCRdb with MiXCR from the immunoSEQ multiplex PCR reads. Altogether 100,000 to 150,000 distinct CDR3 sequences are present, around 94% being singletons, with the ten largest covering over 0.2%. The sequencing sample was made of CD8+ T cells from PBMCs. Every receptor here comes from a human donor with Susac syndrome.

This clonotype has only one observation. The CDR3 sequence: CASSTGLAGTNEQFF. In nucleotides, the CDR3 is TGTGCCAGCAGCACGGGACTAGCGGGAACCAATGAGCAGTTCTTC. This chain uses TRBV7-8 with TRBJ2-1; TRBD2 matches at 13 bases. The CDR3 totals 15 residues. The V gene's germline CDR1 is SGHVS and CDR2 FQNEAQ. J was trimmed by 6 bases and V by 5 bases; bases with no gene match: 4.

V usage is TRBV15 and J usage is TRBJ2-3; D may be TRBD1 or TRBD2 (5 bases each). In germline, CDR1 is LNHNV, CDR2 YYDKDF (reference sequence). The CDR3 covers 16 residues. The V gene lost 1 base and the J gene lost 0 bases, with 11 bases spanning the gap. This CDR3 reads CATSRGDGASTDTQYF. CDR3 coding DNA: TGTGCCACCAGCAGAGGGGACGGGGCTAGCACAGATACGCAGTATTTT.

The V call is TRBV7-9, the J call TRBJ2-3, with 8 bases that match TRBD1. The CDR3 is 15 amino acids. With V trimmed by 5 bases and J by 3 bases, 7 bases remained unmatched. CDR1 and CDR2 (germline): SEHNR, FQNEAQ (reference sequence). Here the CDR3 reads CASSQQGERTDTQYF. CDR3 coding DNA: TGTGCCAGCAGCCAACAGGGGGAACGTACAGATACGCAGTATTTT. Full variable domain (missing parts from reference TRBV7-9 and TRBJ2-3): DTGVSQNPRHKITKRGQNVTFRCDPISEHNRLYWYRQTLGQGPEFLTYFQNEAQLEKSRLLSDRFSAERPKGSFSTLEIQRTEQGDSAMYLCASSQQGERTDTQYFGPGTRLTVL.

The rearrangement links TRBV29-1 to TRBJ1-2; D perhaps matches TRBD1 (5 bases). The germline gives CDR1 SQVTM, CDR2 ANQGSEA. Between the trimmed V and J ends, which lost 7 bases and 3 bases, there was a span of 21 bases. The CDR3 covers 15 residues. The CDR3 DNA is TGCAGCGCTCAAGAGGACACTCCCGGCTACTATGGCTACACCTTC. It yields the protein CSAQEDTPGYYGYTF.

The genes are TRBV2 and TRBJ2-5; D is unresolved. Germline lookup yields CDR1 SNHLY and CDR2 FYNNEI. Trimming took 3 bases from V and 0 from J, leaving 5 bases between them. The CDR3 extends over 13 amino acids. The CDR3 here is CASSDPNQETQYF. The DNA for the CDR3 is TGTGCCAGCAGTGACCCGAACCAAGAGACCCAGTACTTC.

The chain has TRBV28 and TRBJ1-2, with 7 positions matching TRBD1. Germline loops: CDR1 MDHEN, CDR2 SYDVKM. V lost 6 bases, J lost 8 bases, and 15 bases stayed unmatched. This CDR3 has 15 amino acids. The CDR3, as DNA: TGTGCCAGCAGCCTGATCGGACAGGTTCGGGAAGGCTACACCTTC. Encoded protein: CASSLIGQVREGYTF.